What follows are 28 T cell receptor beta chains derived from one specimen sequenced in a study of human thymus T cells. Profiling relied on immunoSEQ multiplex PCR, and the TCRdb table lists in-frame clones only, not all of them. This sample has roughly 86,000 clones; nearly 98% occur once, and the top ten carry 0.031%. Thymic samples were excised during corrective heart operations. The sample was thymus tissue. The receptors were sampled from a boy under three years old with a congenital heart defect but otherwise immunologically healthy.

This chain links TRBV12-5 with TRBJ2-2; tentatively, D is TRBD1 (6 bases). The CDR3 loop spans 16 amino acids. V lost 1 base and J 6 bases, leaving 15 bases between the germline ends. Germline V CDR1 and CDR2: LGHNT, FRNRAP. The DNA for the CDR3 is TGTGCTAGTGGTTTGGGGGGGCCAGTCGGGGCCGGGGAGCTGTTTTTT. Its protein is CASGLGGPVGAGELFF.

The V call is TRBV7-9, the J call TRBJ2-2, with D uncertain. The V gene lost 2 bases and the J gene lost 4 bases, with 11 bases spanning the gap. This CDR3 comprises 15 residues. CDR1 is SEHNR, CDR2 FQNEAQ, per germline (reference sequence). This chain's CDR3 is CASSLLGCITGELFF. In DNA, the CDR3 is TGTGCCAGCAGCTTATTAGGGTGTATCACCGGGGAGCTGTTTTTT.

The chain links TRBV2 to TRBJ1-2; D is possibly TRBD1 (6 bases). Trimming left V 4 bases short and J 6 bases short, with 24 bases between. This CDR3 spans 17 amino acids. The V gene's germline CDR1 is SNHLY and CDR2 FYNNEI. The CDR3, as DNA: TGTGCCAGCAGTGCAAAGGACGGACAGACAGGCTTGGATGGCTACACCTTC. Its protein is CASSAKDGQTGLDGYTF.

This clone was seen just once. The J gene is TRBJ2-5, the V gene TRBV5-1; 7 bases are a match to TRBD1. The CDR3 totals 14 residues. The germline gives CDR1 SGHRS, CDR2 YFSETQ. V trimming: 4 bases; J trimming: 5 bases; junction bases outside the gene matches: 8. Here the CDR3 reads CASSRCRGGETQYF. Here the CDR3 DNA reads TGCGCCAGCAGCAGATGCCGAGGGGGCGAGACCCAGTACTTC.

The chain uses TRBV7-9 and TRBJ1-5, with 10 nucleotides matching TRBD1. This CDR3 has 15 residues. In germline, CDR1 is SEHNR, CDR2 FQNEAQ (reference sequence). With 3 bases clipped from V and 2 bases from J, the junction kept 1 base outside the gene matches. CDR3 residues: CASSFGTGGNQPQHF. The CDR3 coding sequence is TGTGCCAGCAGCTTCGGGACAGGGGGCAATCAGCCCCAGCATTTT.

The genes are TRBV6-6 and TRBJ1-1, with D perhaps matching TRBD1 (5 bases). The CDR3 sequence is 13 residues long. The V gene's germline CDR1 is MNHNY and CDR2 SVGAGI (reference sequence). Deletions cut 10 bases from V and 8 bases from J, with 20 bases between. DNA of the CDR3: TGTGCCACTAAACAGGAGGCTCAGGAGGAAGCTTTCTTT. Translated: CATKQEAQEEAFF.

V and J are TRBV7-9 and TRBJ2-2; D is unresolved. CDR3 length: 13 amino acids. V lost 5 bases and J lost 7, with 11 bases in between. The germline V gene encodes CDR1 SEHNR and CDR2 FQNEAQ (reference sequence). Here the CDR3 DNA reads TGTGCCAGCAGCCTGGGGTATCTCGGGGAGCTGTTTTTT. Translating it yields CASSLGYLGELFF.

The V and J genes are TRBV6-5 and TRBJ1-1; weak D call: TRBD1 (5 bases). The V end lost 2 bases, the J end lost 2 bases, and 15 bases lay between the germline ends. The CDR3 is 16 residues long. The germline gives CDR1 MNHEY, CDR2 SVGAGI. CDR3 in amino acids: CASSYRADRPNTEAFF. CDR3 nucleotides: TGTGCCAGCAGTTACAGGGCCGACAGACCCAACACTGAAGCTTTCTTT.

This clone showed up just once. The V call is TRBV14, the J call TRBJ1-3; D is unresolved. CDR1 and CDR2 (germline): SGHDN, FVKESK. This CDR3 region has 13 residues. The V gene lost 3 bases and the J gene lost 4 bases, with 7 bases spanning the gap. CDR3 coding DNA: TGTGCCAGCAGCCAGGTCGCGGGAAACACCATATATTTT. Its translation: CASSQVAGNTIYF.

This sequence joins TRBV9 and TRBJ2-5; 9 positions agree with TRBD2. The CDR3 contains 14 residues. V trimming: 0 bases; J trimming: 6 bases; junction bases outside the gene matches: 3. CDR1 and CDR2 (germline): SGDLS, YYNGEE. The CDR3 nucleotides are TGTGCCAGCAGCGTAGAAGCGGGGGGCCAGACCCAGTACTTC. Encoded protein: CASSVEAGGQTQYF.

V gene TRBV5-1 combines with J gene TRBJ1-2; TRBD1 matches 8 bases. The CDR3 has 18 residues. In germline, CDR1 is SGHRS, CDR2 YFSETQ. The ends lost 3 bases at V and 1 base at J; junction bases unmatched: 14. As DNA, the CDR3 is TGCGCCAGCAGCTCTCGAAGACAGGGGCATTCTGATAACTATGGCTACACCTTC. Its translation is CASSSRRQGHSDNYGYTF.

The chain couples TRBV4-1 to TRBJ1-3; D is possibly TRBD1 (6 bases). V was cut by 1 base and J by 0 bases, with 13 bases left in between. Germline V gene data show CDR1 as MGHRA and CDR2 as YSYEKL. The CDR3 has 17 residues. DNA of the CDR3: TGCGCCAGCAGCCAAGTGATAACAGGGCACTCTGGAAACACCATATATTTT. Protein sequence: CASSQVITGHSGNTIYF.

The chain employs TRBV29-1 and TRBJ2-7, with a possible D match to TRBD2 (6 bases). With 4 bases removed from V and 2 bases from J, the gap between germline ends came to 12 bases. There are 13 residues in the CDR3. Germline V gene lookup returns CDR1 SQVTM and CDR2 ANQGSEA. CDR3 region: CSVVAGRTYEQYF. The CDR3 DNA follows: TGCAGCGTTGTAGCAGGGAGGACCTACGAGCAGTACTTC.

The rearrangement uses TRBV30 and TRBJ1-4; D unresolved. Per the germline V gene, CDR1 is GTSNPN and CDR2 is SVGIG (reference sequence). The CDR3 spans 15 residues. The V end was cut by 0 bases, the J end by 7 bases, with 15 bases between. CDR3 nucleotides: TGTGCCTGGAGTGTACTAAAGGGTGTGGGTGAAAAACTGTTTTTT. It is translated as CAWSVLKGVGEKLFF. Variable domain in full (rest from reference TRBV30 and TRBJ1-4): SQTIHQWPATLVQPVGSPLSLECTVEGTSNPNLYWYRQAAGRGLQLLFYSVGIGQISSEVPQNLSASRPQDRQFILSSKKLLLSDSGFYLCAWSVLKGVGEKLFFGSGTQLSVL.

The rearrangement links TRBV4-1 to TRBJ2-5, with TRBD1 as a possible D gene (5 bases). The germline V and J ends were trimmed by 0 bases and 1 base, with 12 bases remaining between them. This CDR3 is 16 amino acids long. CDR1 is MGHRA, CDR2 YSYEKL, per germline. CDR3: CASSQEQARAQETQYF. Written as DNA, the CDR3 is TGCGCCAGCAGCCAAGAACAGGCAAGGGCCCAAGAGACCCAGTACTTC.

The chain recombines TRBV9 with TRBJ2-7, with TRBD1 identical over 8 bases. Trimming at V came to 6 bases and at J to 3 bases, leaving 5 bases not matched to a gene. CDR1 is SGDLS and CDR2 is YYNGEE in the germline V gene. This CDR3 is 13 amino acids long. CDR3 bases: TGTGCCAGCATGGGGACAGGCTTCTACGAGCAGTACTTC. This sequence encodes CASMGTGFYEQYF.

This sequence joins TRBV11-3 and TRBJ2-5, with D uncertain. The CDR3 consists of 12 residues. Germline CDR1 reads SGHNT; CDR2 reads YENEEA. Trimming took 3 bases from V and 0 from J, leaving 2 bases between them. The CDR3 loop is CASSLYQETQYF. The CDR3 DNA reads as TGTGCCAGCAGCTTGTACCAAGAGACCCAGTACTTC.

This rearrangement joins TRBV5-1 to TRBJ2-7; TRBD2 matches at 11 bases. Germline V gene data show CDR1 as SGHRS and CDR2 as YFSETQ. The CDR3 sequence is 17 residues long. V shed 0 bases, J shed 5 bases, and the junction held 10 bases outside the gene matches. CDR3 residues: CASSLGTSGPIDHEQYF. Here the CDR3 DNA reads TGCGCCAGCAGCTTGGGGACTAGCGGGCCCATCGACCACGAGCAGTACTTC.

CDR3 nucleotide sequence: TGCGCCAGCAGCCAAGGGGGGTCAGGTCCTCCCTACGAGCAGTACTTC. It encodes CASSQGGSGPPYEQYF. V gene TRBV4-1 combines with J gene TRBJ2-7, with D possibly being TRBD1 or TRBD2 (5 bases each). The germline CDR1 and CDR2 sequences are MGHRA and YSYEKL. V lost 1 base, J lost 2 bases, and 15 bases lay in between. The CDR3 has 16 amino acids.

The chain joins TRBV11-2 to TRBJ2-3; 12 nucleotides align to TRBD2. Germline V gene lookup returns CDR1 SGHAT and CDR2 FQNNGV. Unmatched junction bases numbered 9, after V lost 6 bases and J lost 5 bases. The CDR3 totals 16 residues. CDR3 sequence reads: CASRIPSGRVVDTQYF. The CDR3 DNA reads TGTGCCAGCAGGATTCCTAGCGGGAGGGTTGTAGATACGCAGTATTTT. Filled out from reference TRBV11-2 and TRBJ2-3, the complete variable domain reads EAGVAQSPRYKIIEKRQSVAFWCNPISGHATLYWYQQILGQGPKLLIQFQNNGVVDDSQLPKDRFSAERLKGVDSTLKIQPAKLEDSAVYLCASRIPSGRVVDTQYFGPGTRLTVL.

The chain couples TRBV10-2 to TRBJ2-7; TRBD1 agrees at 10 bases. The CDR3 loop spans 19 amino acids. Germline values: CDR1 WSHSY, CDR2 SAAADI. The junction had 13 bases not matched to a gene; V was cut back by 0 bases and J by 2 bases. The CDR3 nucleotides are TGCGCCAGCAGTGAGTCTGGGACAGGGGTCCTACAAGGGGCCTACGAGCAGTACTTC. Residues: CASSESGTGVLQGAYEQYF.

This clone was seen once. The chain couples TRBV19 to TRBJ1-1; unclear D gene. V was cut by 3 bases and J by 4 bases, with 18 bases left in between. The length of the CDR3 is 16 residues. Germline V gene sequence: CDR1 LNHDA, CDR2 SQIVND (reference sequence). The CDR3 DNA reads TGTGCCAGTAGTATTAGTTTGGGAGGAAGGAGCACTGAAGCTTTCTTT. Its translation is CASSISLGGRSTEAFF.

The V call is TRBV6-5, the J call TRBJ2-1; D is unresolved. CDR3 size: 16 residues. V was clipped by 4 bases and J by 5 bases, with 18 bases between them. Germline CDR1 MNHEY, CDR2 SVGAGI. CDR3 DNA: TGTGCCAGCAGTTTTATTCCCCTGGGCAGCAACAATGAGCAGTTCTTC. It codes for CASSFIPLGSNNEQFF.

The V gene is TRBV7-2, the J gene TRBJ2-7, with TRBD2 matching 9 bases. J lost 0 bases, V lost 5 bases, and 8 bases had no gene match. The CDR3 totals 16 residues. The germline gives CDR1 SGHTA, CDR2 FQGNSA. The CDR3 DNA follows: TGTGCCAGCAGCAAAAGTAGCGGGGGCCACTCCTACGAGCAGTACTTC. Encoded protein: CASSKSSGGHSYEQYF.

The chain is built from TRBV6-1 and TRBJ1-4; perhaps TRBD1 as D (5 bases). This CDR3 spans 13 amino acids. V was shortened by 4 bases and J by 7 bases, with 10 bases between the two germline ends. Germline values: CDR1 MNHNS, CDR2 SASEGT. The CDR3: CASSVGAGEKLFF. In DNA form, the CDR3 reads TGTGCCAGCAGTGTAGGGGCGGGTGAAAAACTGTTTTTT.

This chain connects TRBV28 to TRBJ1-5, with D tentatively TRBD1 (5 bases). Germline V gives CDR1 MDHEN, CDR2 SYDVKM. V lost 2 bases and J lost 0, with 11 bases in between. The CDR3 consists of 16 residues. The CDR3, as DNA: TGTGCCAGCAGTTTACGGGGGACCTATAGCAATCAGCCCCAGCATTTT. It codes for CASSLRGTYSNQPQHF.

The CDR3 nucleotides are TGTGCCACCGGACAGGGAACGACAGATACGCAGTATTTT. This codes for CATGQGTTDTQYF. The rearrangement links TRBV6-6 to TRBJ2-3, with TRBD1 identical over 8 bases. Germline CDR1 MNHNY, CDR2 SVGAGI (reference sequence). V lost 10 bases to trimming and J lost 3 bases; unmatched junction nucleotides: 6. CDR3 length equals 13 residues.

The chain recombines TRBV5-1 with TRBJ2-7, with D unclear. V shed 4 bases and J shed 5 bases, with 10 bases lying between them. CDR3 length: 12 amino acids. Germline CDR1 and CDR2: SGHRS and YFSETQ. The CDR3 is CASSGRKDEQYF. The CDR3 DNA sequence: TGCGCCAGCAGCGGAAGGAAGGACGAGCAGTACTTC.